One sample yielded the 17 T cell receptor beta chains listed below, sequenced in a study of blood T cell repertoires in COVID-19. TCRdb's table, derived via immunoSEQ multiplex PCR, lists solely in-frame clones and lacks some. The table shows 250,000 or so clones, with 70% to 90% occurring only once. Sequencing input: PBMCs or T cells enriched from blood (not recorded which). These receptor sequences come from a man between 50 and 59 years old who had been exposed to COVID-19.

The chain links TRBV18 to TRBJ2-7, with D uncertain. V lost 6 bases and J 6 bases, leaving 9 bases between the germline ends. The V gene's germline CDR1 is KGHSH and CDR2 LQKENI. CDR3 length equals 11 residues. The CDR3 spells CASSPKREQYF. In DNA form, the CDR3 reads TGTGCCAGCTCCCCCAAGCGCGAGCAGTACTTC.

The J gene is TRBJ1-1, the V gene TRBV19; TRBD1 is a possible D gene (6 bases). V was trimmed by 3 bases and J by 1 base, leaving 9 bases between them. The CDR3 extends over 14 amino acids. Germline V gene lookup returns CDR1 LNHDA and CDR2 SQIVND (reference sequence). DNA for the CDR3: TGTGCCAGTAGTATCGGACAGACGAACACTGAAGCTTTCTTT. Protein: CASSIGQTNTEAFF. Full variable domain (remainder filled in from reference TRBV19 and TRBJ1-1): DGGITQSPKYLFRKEGQNVTLSCEQNLNHDAMYWYRQDPGQGLRLIYYSQIVNDFQKGDIAEGYSVSREKKESFPLTVTSAQKNPTAFYLCASSIGQTNTEAFFGQGTRLTVV.

Remarks on this clone: The junction departs from the called germline gene at one end, perhaps through a read error. This sequence joins TRBV29-1 and TRBJ2-3; 10 bases map to TRBD1. CDR1 and CDR2 from the germline V gene are SQVTM and ANQGSEA. There are 15 residues in the CDR3. Here the CDR3 DNA reads TGCAGCGTTGAAGAAGGGGACAGGGGACCGGATACGCAATATTTT. Amino acids: CSVEEGDRGPDTQYF.

The rearrangement uses TRBV6-5 and TRBJ2-1; no clear D gene. Germline V lookup: CDR1 MNHEY, CDR2 SVGAGI. The CDR3 has 11 residues. V shed 6 bases and J shed 10 bases, with 10 bases lying between them. CDR3 amino acids: CASSDFGEQFF. In DNA form, the CDR3 reads TGTGCCAGCAGCGATTTTGGCGAGCAGTTCTTC.

This chain joins TRBV29-1 and TRBJ1-2; tentatively, D is TRBD1 (6 bases). This CDR3 comprises 13 residues. CDR1 is SQVTM, CDR2 ANQGSEA, per germline. Between the trimmed V and J ends, which lost 7 bases and 2 bases, there was a span of 14 bases. CDR3 nucleotides: TGCAGCGCCCACGGAGGACAGAACTATGGCTACACCTTC. It encodes CSAHGGQNYGYTF.

The chain joins TRBV13 to TRBJ2-1; 7 bases line up with TRBD2. This CDR3 has 16 residues. Trimming removed 5 bases from V and 4 bases from J; junction bases left unmatched: 11. Germline CDR1 PRHDT, CDR2 FYEKMQ (reference sequence). The CDR3 nucleotides read TGTGCCAGCAGCGCCCGGACTAGTAGACGATACAATGAGCAGTTCTTC. Translating gives CASSARTSRRYNEQFF.

The rearrangement uses TRBV7-9 and TRBJ2-4, with a tentative D call TRBD1 (6 bases). V lost 5 bases to trimming and J lost 5 bases, with 13 bases between them. Per germline, CDR1 SEHNR and CDR2 FQNEAQ (reference sequence). The CDR3 is 14 residues long. CDR3 nucleotides: TGTGCCAGCAGCCCCACCGGGACACAAAACATTCAGTACTTC. Protein: CASSPTGTQNIQYF.

The rearrangement joins TRBV30 to TRBJ1-5; unclear D gene. V was pared by 1 base and J by 2 bases, with 9 bases between. CDR1 is GTSNPN and CDR2 is SVGIG in the germline V gene (reference sequence). The CDR3 runs to 14 residues. Here the CDR3 DNA reads TGTGCCTGGAGTGGGTCCGTAGGCAATCAGCCCCAGCATTTT. It yields the protein CAWSGSVGNQPQHF.

The chain links TRBV19 to TRBJ1-3; unclear D gene. The germline V gene has CDR1 LNHDA and CDR2 SQIVND (reference sequence). This CDR3 has 15 residues. Trimming took 6 bases from V and 5 from J, leaving 17 bases between them. The DNA for the CDR3 is TGTGCCAGTAGCTCAGGAGGGCAGGCGAGAAACACCATATATTTT. This translates into CASSSGGQARNTIYF.

The chain uses TRBV21-1 and TRBJ1-1; TRBD1, as called in the table, went unchecked against the DNA. TRBV21-1 is tagged as a pseudogene. The CDR3 extends over 14 amino acids. The DNA for the CDR3 is TGTGCCAGCAGCAAAGACAGGGGGAACACTGAAGCTTTCTTT. Residues: CASSKDRGNTEAFF.

V gene TRBV5-1 combines with J gene TRBJ2-2; D remains unclear. This CDR3 is 16 amino acids long. V shed 4 bases and J shed 0 bases, with 13 bases lying between them. The germline V gene has CDR1 SGHRS and CDR2 YFSETQ. The CDR3 nucleotides are TGCGCCAGCAGCCAGCTAGTCCCCGCGAACACCGGGGAGCTGTTTTTT. This codes for CASSQLVPANTGELFF.

The genes are TRBV9 and TRBJ2-3; 9 bases are shared with TRBD2. The germline V gene has CDR1 SGDLS and CDR2 YYNGEE. V shed 3 bases and J 4 bases; nucleotides not matched to a gene: 3. The CDR3 consists of 14 residues. The CDR3 protein is CASSDGTSSDTQYF. The CDR3, as DNA: TGTGCCAGCAGCGACGGGACTAGCTCAGATACGCAGTATTTT.

This clone was seen once. This chain uses TRBV5-4 with TRBJ1-6; 7 bases line up with TRBD1. The CDR3 is 17 amino acids. Germline-derived CDR1 and CDR2 are SGHNT and YYREEE (reference sequence). Trimming at V came to 3 bases and at J to 5 bases, leaving 11 bases not matched to a gene. CDR3 residues: CASSSNPGQKNNSPLHF. The CDR3 DNA reads TGTGCCAGCAGCTCCAATCCGGGACAGAAAAATAATTCACCCCTCCACTTT.

The chain couples TRBV27 to TRBJ1-4, with a tentative D call TRBD1 (6 bases). Germline V lookup: CDR1 MNHEY, CDR2 SMNVEV (reference sequence). Trimming took off 2 bases at V and 3 bases at J, with 13 bases between the two ends. The CDR3 is made up of 16 amino acids. In nucleotides, the CDR3 is TGTGCCAGCAGTTTAAACAGGGACAATGCTAATGAAAAACTGTTTTTT. It is translated as CASSLNRDNANEKLFF.

The chain has TRBV7-9 and TRBJ2-1; a possible D gene is TRBD1 (6 bases). Germline V gene sequence: CDR1 SEHNR, CDR2 FQNEAQ (reference sequence). CDR3 length equals 17 residues. Trimming took off 1 base at V and 0 bases at J, with 13 bases between the two ends. The chain's CDR3 is CASSLVGGPSSYNEQFF. The CDR3 bases are TGTGCCAGCAGCTTAGTTGGGGGCCCCAGCTCCTACAATGAGCAGTTCTTC. The variable domain in full, with the rest retrieved from reference TRBV7-9 and TRBJ2-1, is DTGVSQNPRHKITKRGQNVTFRCDPISEHNRLYWYRQTLGQGPEFLTYFQNEAQLEKSRLLSDRFSAERPKGSFSTLEIQRTEQGDSAMYLCASSLVGGPSSYNEQFFGPGTRLTVL.

The chain couples TRBV5-1 to TRBJ2-2; 7 nucleotides align to TRBD2. Germline V gives CDR1 SGHRS, CDR2 YFSETQ. V shed 2 bases, J shed 5 bases, and the junction held 9 bases outside the gene matches. This CDR3 comprises 16 residues. CDR3 nucleotide sequence: TGCGCCAGCAGCTTAGGGCTAGCGGATATAACCGGGGAGCTGTTTTTT. Translated, it gives CASSLGLADITGELFF.

As to this clone: At the DNA level, this CDR3 is encoded by other sequences in the same sample as well. J is TRBJ1-2 and V is TRBV19, with D maybe TRBD1 (5 bases). The CDR3 is 12 residues long. Germline V gene sequence: CDR1 LNHDA, CDR2 SQIVND (reference sequence). The V end lost 3 bases, the J end lost 8 bases, and 10 bases lay between the germline ends. The CDR3 sequence is CASSIGGGGYTF. CDR3 in DNA: TGTGCCAGTAGTATCGGGGGGGGAGGCTACACCTTC.